These T cell receptor beta chains were read from a single sample in a study of T cells in Graves' hyperthyroidism and ophthalmopathy. TCRdb independently ran MiXCR on the multiplex PCR reads; one entry per CDR3 protein. The repertoire has 550,000 to 600,000 distinct CDR3 sequences, roughly a sixth of them found once; the top ten carry approximately 20%. Sequenced material: blood. Every receptor here comes from a woman between 18 and 30 years old with Graves' hyperthyroidism. Both conserved end residues are part of each CDR3. A D gene is named only where the DNA matches it firmly. Clone size appears in some rows only: once, few, many, or a class for an expanded clone.

J: TRBJ1-2; size: few; D: NA; V: TRBV18; length: 16; CDR3: CASSLTEGVGNYGYTF; DNA: TGTGCCAGCTCACTTACCGAAGGTGTGGGGAACTATGGCTACACCTTC
J: TRBJ2-3; size: many; D: NA; V: TRBV12-3/TRBV12-4; length: 15; CDR3: CASSFWTKGTDTQYF; DNA: TGTGCCAGCAGTTTTTGGACGAAAGGCACAGATACGCAGTATTTT
J: TRBJ2-1; size: NA; D: NA; V: TRBV15; length: 15; CDR3: CATSITRAQGNEQFF; DNA: TGTGCCACCAGCATTACTAGGGCCCAGGGTAATGAGCAGTTCTTC
J: TRBJ2-1; size: few; D: TRBD2; V: TRBV6-2/TRBV6-3; length: 16; CDR3: CASSYSGGAWYNEQFF; DNA: TGTGCCAGCAGTTACAGCGGGGGGGCATGGTACAATGAGCAGTTCTTC
J: TRBJ2-1; size: NA; D: NA; V: TRBV14; length: 18; CDR3: CASSQEYKGIGSYNEQFF; DNA: TGTGCCAGCAGCCAAGAGTACAAGGGAATAGGATCCTACAATGAGCAGTTCTTC
J: TRBJ1-1; size: many; D: NA; V: TRBV12-3/TRBV12-4; length: 15; CDR3: CASSSEEGIYTEAFF; DNA: TGTGCCAGCAGTTCCGAGGAAGGAATCTACACTGAAGCTTTCTTT
J: TRBJ2-5; size: many; D: NA; V: TRBV3-1; length: 17; CDR3: CASSQDLSSGSLETQYF; DNA: TGTGCCAGCAGCCAAGACCTCAGTTCAGGGTCATTAGAGACCCAGTACTTC
J: TRBJ1-5; size: few; D: TRBD1; V: TRBV25-1; length: 14; CDR3: CASQRTGGGQPQHF; DNA: TGTGCCAGCCAAAGGACAGGGGGCGGTCAGCCCCAGCATTTT
J: TRBJ2-5; size: once; D: NA; V: TRBV27; length: 15; CDR3: CASSLWADGSSTQYF; DNA: TGTGCCAGCAGTTTATGGGCCGACGGAAGCAGTACCCAGTACTTC
J: TRBJ2-3; size: many; D: NA; V: TRBV6-1; length: 15; CDR3: CASSSLLGGTDTQYF; DNA: TGTGCCAGCAGCTCCCTTCTGGGGGGCACAGATACGCAGTATTTT
J: TRBJ2-3; size: many; D: NA; V: TRBV18; length: 16; CDR3: CASSPSGVLSADTQYF; DNA: TGTGCCAGCTCCCCCTCAGGGGTTTTGTCAGCAGATACGCAGTATTTT
J: TRBJ2-5; size: NA; D: NA; V: TRBV7-9; length: 13; CDR3: CASSLALIETQYF; DNA: TGTGCCAGCAGCTTAGCCCTCATCGAGACCCAGTACTTC
J: TRBJ1-1; size: NA; D: NA; V: TRBV20-1; length: 13; CDR3: CSGTPGTNTEAFF; DNA: TGCAGTGGCACGCCCGGGACGAACACTGAAGCTTTCTTT
J: TRBJ1-2; size: NA; D: NA; V: TRBV19; length: 13; CDR3: CASSTGHNYGYTF; DNA: TGTGCCAGTAGTACGGGGCATAACTATGGCTACACCTTC
J: TRBJ1-5; size: NA; D: TRBD1; V: TRBV2; length: 13; CDR3: CASSGDRAQPQHF; DNA: TGTGCCAGCAGCGGGGACAGGGCCCAGCCCCAGCATTTT
J: TRBJ1-3; size: many; D: NA; V: TRBV20-1; length: 13; CDR3: CSARQGTGNTIYF; DNA: TGCAGTGCTAGACAGGGGACTGGAAACACCATATATTTT
J: TRBJ2-1; size: many; D: NA; V: TRBV7-2; length: 14; CDR3: CASSFLDENNEQFF; DNA: TGTGCCAGCAGCTTCCTCGACGAGAACAATGAGCAGTTCTTC
J: TRBJ2-2; size: many; D: TRBD1; V: TRBV3-1; length: 15; CDR3: CASSRGTGGNGELFF; DNA: TGTGCCAGCAGCCGAGGGACAGGGGGTAACGGGGAGCTGTTTTTT
J: TRBJ2-7; size: NA; D: TRBD1; V: TRBV12-3/TRBV12-4; length: 15; CDR3: CASSFGTGSSYEQYF; DNA: TGTGCCAGCAGTTTCGGGACAGGGAGCTCCTACGAGCAGTACTTC
J: TRBJ2-3; size: few; D: TRBD2; V: TRBV27; length: 17; CDR3: CASSWLVAGGPQDTQYF; DNA: TGTGCCAGCAGTTGGTTGGTAGCGGGGGGGCCGCAAGATACGCAGTATTTT